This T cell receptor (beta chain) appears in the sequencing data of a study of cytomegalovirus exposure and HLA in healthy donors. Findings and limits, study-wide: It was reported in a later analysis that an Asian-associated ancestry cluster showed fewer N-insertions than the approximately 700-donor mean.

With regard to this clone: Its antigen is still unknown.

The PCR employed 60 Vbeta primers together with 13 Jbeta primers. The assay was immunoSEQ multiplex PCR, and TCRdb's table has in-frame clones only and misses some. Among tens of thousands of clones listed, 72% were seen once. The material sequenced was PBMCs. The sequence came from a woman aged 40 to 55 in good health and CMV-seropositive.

This CDR3 is CASSLTGGHQPQHF. The CDR3 coding sequence is TGTGCCAGCAGTTTGACAGGGGGCCATCAGCCCCAGCATTTT. The J gene is TRBJ1-5, the V gene TRBV27; 10 bases are shared with TRBD1. V shed 3 bases and J 5 bases; nucleotides not matched to a gene: 1. The CDR3 contains 14 residues. Germline V gene data show CDR1 as MNHEY and CDR2 as SMNVEV (reference sequence).